These T cell receptor beta chains were read from a single sample in a study of vaccination and CD4 T cells after COVID-19. Antigens for these TCRs are unknown. TCRdb recomputed calls from the PCR reads with MiXCR, one row per CDR3 protein. This table has around 19,000 distinct CDR3 sequences, roughly half appearing once. Sequencing was done on a sample of CD4+ T cells from blood, cultured in vitro. These receptors all stem from a human donor who had recovered from COVID-19. Each CDR3 is given with its conserved first and last residue. Each record gives: J gene, CDR3 length, V gene, D gene, clone size, CDR3 DNA, CDR3 protein. D genes are given only for firm matches. Size tells how often a clone was seen (once, few, many) or the class of an expanded clone, and some rows leave it out.

J gene: TRBJ2-1
CDR3 length: 15
V gene: TRBV7-7
D gene: NA
clone size: few
CDR3 DNA: TGTGCTAGCAGCTTGGCGGACGCAGGGATCGGTGAGCAGTTCTTC
CDR3 protein: CASSLADAGIGEQFF

J gene: TRBJ2-7
CDR3 length: 15
V gene: TRBV11-2
D gene: NA
clone size: NA
CDR3 DNA: TGTGCCAGCAGCTTAGTGGGGAGTGCGGCTTACGAGCAGTACTTC
CDR3 protein: CASSLVGSAAYEQYF

J gene: TRBJ1-2
CDR3 length: 15
V gene: TRBV7-8
D gene: NA
clone size: few
CDR3 DNA: TGTGCCAGCAGCCCCGGCCCCCTTTCAAACGATGGCTACACCTTC
CDR3 protein: CASSPGPLSNDGYTF

J gene: TRBJ1-1
CDR3 length: 13
V gene: TRBV6-2/TRBV6-3
D gene: NA
clone size: few
CDR3 DNA: TGTGCCAGCAGTTTCGACAGGCCCTCTAGGACTTTCTTT
CDR3 protein: CASSFDRPSRTFF

J gene: TRBJ1-3
CDR3 length: 17
V gene: TRBV15
D gene: TRBD1
clone size: few
CDR3 DNA: TGTGCCACCAGCAGGGACCTGACAGGGCTCTCTGGAAACACCATATATTTT
CDR3 protein: CATSRDLTGLSGNTIYF

J gene: TRBJ2-4
CDR3 length: 10
V gene: TRBV27
D gene: TRBD1
clone size: NA
CDR3 DNA: TGTGCCAGCTGTCGGGACAGGGGTACATTC
CDR3 protein: CASCRDRGTF

J gene: TRBJ1-6
CDR3 length: 12
V gene: TRBV5-4
D gene: NA
clone size: NA
CDR3 DNA: TGTGCCAGCAGCTTGGACGATTCACCCCTCCACTTT
CDR3 protein: CASSLDDSPLHF

J gene: TRBJ1-2
CDR3 length: 13
V gene: TRBV24-1
D gene: NA
clone size: few
CDR3 DNA: TGTGCCACCAGTGACCACAGTAACTATGGCTACACCTTC
CDR3 protein: CATSDHSNYGYTF

J gene: TRBJ1-1
CDR3 length: 15
V gene: TRBV5-1
D gene: TRBD1
clone size: few
CDR3 DNA: TGCGCCAGCAGCTTTACAGGGGGCCGAGGTACTGAAGCTTTCTTT
CDR3 protein: CASSFTGGRGTEAFF

J gene: TRBJ1-1
CDR3 length: 13
V gene: TRBV24-1
D gene: NA
clone size: few
CDR3 DNA: TGTGCCACCAGTGACCTGAATACGGGTGAAGCTTTCTTT
CDR3 protein: CATSDLNTGEAFF

J gene: TRBJ1-6
CDR3 length: 15
V gene: TRBV5-4
D gene: NA
clone size: NA
CDR3 DNA: TGTGCCAGCAGCCAGGAGAGCTCCTATAATTCACCCCTCCACTTT
CDR3 protein: CASSQESSYNSPLHF

J gene: TRBJ1-5
CDR3 length: 15
V gene: TRBV6-2/TRBV6-3
D gene: NA
clone size: NA
CDR3 DNA: TGTGCCAGCAGTTACGGGGGCCTGAGCAATCAGCCCCAGCATTTT
CDR3 protein: CASSYGGLSNQPQHF

J gene: TRBJ2-7
CDR3 length: 13
V gene: TRBV27
D gene: TRBD1
clone size: few
CDR3 DNA: TGTGCCAGCAGACGGACAGGGCTCTACGAGCAGTACTTC
CDR3 protein: CASRRTGLYEQYF

J gene: TRBJ1-2
CDR3 length: 13
V gene: TRBV19
D gene: NA
clone size: few
CDR3 DNA: TGTGCCAGTAGTACTCAGGGAGATCATGGCTACACCTTC
CDR3 protein: CASSTQGDHGYTF

J gene: TRBJ2-3
CDR3 length: 16
V gene: TRBV20-1
D gene: TRBD2
clone size: NA
CDR3 DNA: TGCAGTGCTGCCTTAGGACTAGCGGGTAGCACAGATACGCAGTATTTT
CDR3 protein: CSAALGLAGSTDTQYF

J gene: TRBJ2-3
CDR3 length: 13
V gene: TRBV20-1
D gene: NA
clone size: NA
CDR3 DNA: TGCAGTGCCCCTACTGGAGGTCCGGATACGCAGTATTTT
CDR3 protein: CSAPTGGPDTQYF

J gene: TRBJ2-7
CDR3 length: 14
V gene: TRBV7-9
D gene: TRBD1
clone size: NA
CDR3 DNA: TGTGCCAGCAGCACCACAGGGGCAGCCTACGAGCAGTACTTC
CDR3 protein: CASSTTGAAYEQYF

J gene: TRBJ1-4
CDR3 length: 16
V gene: TRBV20-1
D gene: NA
clone size: few
CDR3 DNA: TGCAGTGCTAGAGATTCGGGTGGGGCAACTAATGAAAAACTGTTTTTT
CDR3 protein: CSARDSGGATNEKLFF

J gene: TRBJ2-3
CDR3 length: 15
V gene: TRBV4-1
D gene: NA
clone size: NA
CDR3 DNA: TGCGCCAGCAGTCCCGGGACCCAAGCCACAGATACGCAGTATTTT
CDR3 protein: CASSPGTQATDTQYF

J gene: TRBJ2-7
CDR3 length: 15
V gene: TRBV19
D gene: TRBD1
clone size: NA
CDR3 DNA: TGTGCCAGTAGTATAAACCGGGACAGCGGAAACGAGCAGTACTTC
CDR3 protein: CASSINRDSGNEQYF

J gene: TRBJ1-1
CDR3 length: 13
V gene: TRBV20-1
D gene: NA
clone size: once
CDR3 DNA: TGCAGTGCTAGCTCTCAGGGGTACACTGAAGCTTTCTTT
CDR3 protein: CSASSQGYTEAFF

J gene: TRBJ2-5
CDR3 length: 13
V gene: TRBV20-1
D gene: NA
clone size: few
CDR3 DNA: TGCAGTGCATGGAGACAGGGAGGAGAGACCCAGTACTTC
CDR3 protein: CSAWRQGGETQYF

J gene: TRBJ2-2
CDR3 length: 16
V gene: TRBV15
D gene: TRBD1
clone size: few
CDR3 DNA: TGTGCCACCAGCAGCGGGACAGGGGGTTACACCGGGGAGCTGTTTTTT
CDR3 protein: CATSSGTGGYTGELFF

J gene: TRBJ2-2
CDR3 length: 14
V gene: TRBV6-1
D gene: TRBD1
clone size: few
CDR3 DNA: TGTGCCAGCACCACGGACAGGGACTCCGGGGAGCTGTTTTTT
CDR3 protein: CASTTDRDSGELFF

J gene: TRBJ2-5
CDR3 length: 15
V gene: TRBV28
D gene: NA
clone size: few
CDR3 DNA: TGTGCCAGCAGGCCCCAGAAGGCGGGTCAAGAGACCCAGTACTTC
CDR3 protein: CASRPQKAGQETQYF

J gene: TRBJ1-2
CDR3 length: 15
V gene: TRBV21-1
D gene: NA
clone size: NA
CDR3 DNA: TGTGCCAGCAGCAAAGCGTCCGGGCCCGTGGATGGCTACACCTTC
CDR3 protein: CASSKASGPVDGYTF